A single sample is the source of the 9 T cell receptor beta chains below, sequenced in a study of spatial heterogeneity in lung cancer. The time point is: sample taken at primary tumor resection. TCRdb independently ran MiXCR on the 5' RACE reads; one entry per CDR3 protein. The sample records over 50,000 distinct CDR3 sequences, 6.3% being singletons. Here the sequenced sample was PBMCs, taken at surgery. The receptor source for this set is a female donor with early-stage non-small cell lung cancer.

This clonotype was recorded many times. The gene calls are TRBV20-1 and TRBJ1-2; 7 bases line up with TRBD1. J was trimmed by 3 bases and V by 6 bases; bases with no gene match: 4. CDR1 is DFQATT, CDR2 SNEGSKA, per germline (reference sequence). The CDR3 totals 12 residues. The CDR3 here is CSALQGDYGYTF. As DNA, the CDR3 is TGCAGTGCCTTGCAGGGGGACTATGGCTACACCTTC.

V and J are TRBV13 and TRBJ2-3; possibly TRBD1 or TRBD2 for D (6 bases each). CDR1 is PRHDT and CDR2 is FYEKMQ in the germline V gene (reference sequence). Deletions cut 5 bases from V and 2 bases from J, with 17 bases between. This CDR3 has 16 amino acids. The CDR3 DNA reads TGTGCCAGCAGCCGGACAGCGCTAGCGCCCACAGATACGCAGTATTTT. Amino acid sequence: CASSRTALAPTDTQYF.

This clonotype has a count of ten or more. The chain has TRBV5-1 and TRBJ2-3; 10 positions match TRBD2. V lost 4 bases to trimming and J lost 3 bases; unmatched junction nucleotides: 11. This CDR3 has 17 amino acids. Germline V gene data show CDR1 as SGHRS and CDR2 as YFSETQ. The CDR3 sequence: CASSPGERGGTTDTQYF. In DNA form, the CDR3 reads TGCGCCAGCAGCCCCGGGGAGCGGGGGGGAACGACAGATACGCAGTATTTT.

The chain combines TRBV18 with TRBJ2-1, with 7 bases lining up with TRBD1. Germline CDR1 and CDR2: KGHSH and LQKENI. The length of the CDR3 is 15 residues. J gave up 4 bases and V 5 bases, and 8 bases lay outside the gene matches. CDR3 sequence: CASSSGQLHYNEQFF. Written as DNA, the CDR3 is TGTGCCAGCTCATCGGGACAGCTCCATTACAATGAGCAGTTCTTC.

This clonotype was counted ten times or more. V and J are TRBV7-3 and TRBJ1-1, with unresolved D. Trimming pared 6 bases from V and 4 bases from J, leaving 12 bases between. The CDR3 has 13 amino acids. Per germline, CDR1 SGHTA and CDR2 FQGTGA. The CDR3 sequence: CASSSLVGTEAFF. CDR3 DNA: TGTGCCAGCAGTAGTTTGGTGGGCACTGAAGCTTTCTTT.

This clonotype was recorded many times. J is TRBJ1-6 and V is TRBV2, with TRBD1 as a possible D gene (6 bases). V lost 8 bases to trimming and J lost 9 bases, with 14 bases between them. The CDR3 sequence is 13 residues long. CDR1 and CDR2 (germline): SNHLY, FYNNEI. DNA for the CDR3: TGTGCCAGCCGAGGGGGATTCGGTTCACCCCTCCACTTT. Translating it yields CASRGGFGSPLHF.

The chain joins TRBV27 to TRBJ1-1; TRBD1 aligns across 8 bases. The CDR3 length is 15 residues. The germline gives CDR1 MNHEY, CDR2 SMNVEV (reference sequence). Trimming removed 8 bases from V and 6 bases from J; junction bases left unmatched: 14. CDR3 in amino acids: CASGKWTGKESEAFF. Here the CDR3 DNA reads TGTGCCAGCGGGAAGTGGACAGGGAAGGAATCTGAAGCTTTCTTT.

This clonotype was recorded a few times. Here the CDR3 reads CSARGWGAVNTEAFF. The CDR3 nucleotides read TGCAGTGCTAGAGGCTGGGGGGCGGTGAACACTGAAGCTTTCTTT. The gene calls are TRBV20-1 and TRBJ1-1; D may be TRBD1 (6 bases). Per germline, CDR1 DFQATT and CDR2 SNEGSKA (reference sequence). V was clipped by 1 base and J by 0 bases, with 12 bases between them. CDR3 length: 15 residues.

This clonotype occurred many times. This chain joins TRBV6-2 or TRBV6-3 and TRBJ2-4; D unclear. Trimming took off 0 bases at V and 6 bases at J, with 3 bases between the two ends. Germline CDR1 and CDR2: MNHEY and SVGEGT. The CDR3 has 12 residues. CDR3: CASSYSGNIQYF. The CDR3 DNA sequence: TGTGCCAGCAGTTACTCTGGAAACATTCAGTACTTC.